This TCR beta chain stems from a study of T-cell memory formation after mild COVID-19. For the study at large: TCR clusters were mostly confined to one donor each. Study observations and caveats: Clones that contracted from day 15 to 85 were balanced CD4/CD8, while later expanders leaned CD4+. Second-wave clones peaking on day 37 lacked confirmed SARS-CoV-2 specificity. Of the contracting clones, CD4+ ones lay mainly in CM and EM, and CD8+ ones in EMRA.

Via MiXCR, TCRdb re-called the 5' RACE reads, giving one row per CDR3 protein. This sample has about 620,000 distinct CDR3 sequences, with about 20% found just once. This clonotype has a count of ten or more. Its antigen is still unknown. Germline trimming cut 4 bases from V and 5 bases from J; bases unmatched to any gene: 8. Germline V gene lookup returns CDR1 GTSNPN and CDR2 SVGIG (reference sequence). The CDR3 runs to 15 residues. The J gene is TRBJ1-5, the V gene TRBV30, with TRBD1 identical over 10 bases. This clonotype originated in an adult woman who had mild COVID-19 (a few samples of this study predate the infection). Cell type and time point are not known. Material for sequencing was PBMCs or a T cell subset sorted from them (not recorded which). The CDR3 spells CAWKGGTGDYQPQHF. The CDR3 nucleotides read TGTGCCTGGAAAGGCGGGACAGGGGATTATCAGCCCCAGCATTTT.